One and the same sample provided the 11 T cell receptor beta chains below, sequenced in a study of beta chain features in type 1 diabetes. Expressed TCRB transcripts got sequenced, as all isolated RNA was reverse transcribed. Method: immunoSEQ multiplex PCR; TCRdb's copy keeps in-frame clones and lacks some. The table includes some 240,000 clones, approximately 11% detected once. Sequencing input: central memory CD4+ T cells from blood. These TCRs come from a man in his late teens or twenties in good health.

This clone turned up a few times. The rearrangement links TRBV30 to TRBJ2-7; TRBD1 matches 10 bases. The V and J ends lost 4 bases and 5 bases, in that order; junction bases with no gene match: 11. CDR1 GTSNPN and CDR2 SVGIG come from the germline V gene (reference sequence). The CDR3 runs to 15 residues. For the CDR3, the DNA is TGTGCCTGGACGAGGAGGGGACAGGGGTTACACGAGCAGTACTTC. As protein: CAWTRRGQGLHEQYF. The whole variable domain, filled in from reference TRBV30 and TRBJ2-7, reads SQTIHQWPATLVQPVGSPLSLECTVEGTSNPNLYWYRQAAGRGLQLLFYSVGIGQISSEVPQNLSASRPQDRQFILSSKKLLLSDSGFYLCAWTRRGQGLHEQYFGPGTRLTVT.

This clone has at least ten counts. V is TRBV25-1 and J is TRBJ2-5; D gene unclear. The CDR3 is made up of 11 amino acids. From germline, CDR1 is MGHDK and CDR2 SYGVNS. Trimming took 0 bases from V and 9 from J, leaving 5 bases between them. The CDR3 reads CASSEYLAQYF. The DNA for the CDR3 is TGTGCCAGCAGTGAATATCTAGCCCAGTACTTC.

The sample holds many counts of this clone. One end of the junction does not line up with germline, which may come from a read error. The rearrangement joins TRBV10-3 to TRBJ1-5; 8 bases are a match to TRBD1. Germline CDR1 and CDR2: ENHRY and SYGVKD. The CDR3 loop spans 15 amino acids. In DNA form, the CDR3 reads TGTGCCATCAGTGAGACAGGGGGAAGCAGTCAGCCCCAGCATTTT. The encoded protein is CAISETGGSSQPQHF.

This rearrangement joins TRBV4-1 to TRBJ2-4; D ambiguous. This CDR3 spans 14 amino acids. Per germline, CDR1 MGHRA and CDR2 YSYEKL. V was shortened by 2 bases and J by 5 bases, with 10 bases between the two germline ends. This CDR3 reads CASSQPFEENIQYF. CDR3 bases: TGCGCCAGCAGCCAACCTTTCGAGGAAAACATTCAGTACTTC.

This clone appeared a few times. The chain has TRBV6-6 and TRBJ2-7; D remains unclear. Germline values: CDR1 MNHNY, CDR2 SVGAGI (reference sequence). This CDR3 spans 16 amino acids. With 7 bases removed from V and 2 bases from J, the gap between germline ends came to 21 bases. CDR3 coding DNA: TGTGCCAGCAAAGGGCCGGGTGTGACTCGTACCTACGAGCAGTACTTC. Its protein product is CASKGPGVTRTYEQYF.

This clone appeared many times. The CDR3 is CSVLISKDTQYF. CDR3 coding DNA: TGCAGCGTCCTAATAAGTAAAGATACGCAGTATTTT. The V gene is TRBV29-1, the J gene TRBJ2-3; no firm D call. Per the germline V gene, CDR1 is SQVTM and CDR2 is ANQGSEA. V was cut by 6 bases and J by 5 bases, with 12 bases left in between. This CDR3 region has 12 residues.

This clone appeared a few times. V usage is TRBV9 and J usage is TRBJ1-4; D possibly corresponds to TRBD1 (6 bases). Trimming pared 0 bases from V and 6 bases from J, leaving 15 bases between. Looked up from germline, CDR1 is SGDLS and CDR2 is YYNGEE. The CDR3 is 16 amino acids. The CDR3 DNA is TGTGCCAGCAGCGTAGGACAGGAGCTAGAACATGAAAAACTGTTTTTT. The encoded protein is CASSVGQELEHEKLFF.

As regards this clone: The junction and the germline gene differ at one end; a read error may be behind it. The chain joins TRBV15 to TRBJ1-5; D unclear. Germline assignment: CDR1 LNHNV and CDR2 YYDKDF (reference sequence). The CDR3 has 13 residues. This CDR3 is CATGRFGNQPQHF. As DNA, the CDR3 is TGTGCCACCGGCAGGTTTGGCAATCAGCCCCAGCATTTT.

This clone was observed a handful of times. The chain links TRBV5-1 to TRBJ2-7; weak D call: TRBD2 (5 bases). Germline V gives CDR1 SGHRS, CDR2 YFSETQ. V was clipped by 4 bases and J by 0 bases, with 8 bases between them. The CDR3 is 13 residues long. This CDR3 is CASSVGSSYEQYF. The CDR3 nucleotides read TGCGCCAGCAGCGTGGGGAGCTCCTACGAGCAGTACTTC.

The genes are TRBV5-1 and TRBJ2-7, with 11 bases that match TRBD2. The CDR3 loop spans 12 amino acids. Looked up from germline, CDR1 is SGHRS and CDR2 is YFSETQ. J lost 5 bases, V lost 5 bases, and 0 bases had no gene match. The CDR3 coding sequence is TGCGCCAGCAGGACTAGCGGGGACGAGCAGTACTTC. Amino acid sequence: CASRTSGDEQYF.

The sample holds many counts of this clone. The V and J genes are TRBV2 and TRBJ2-1; 7 positions match TRBD2. V was clipped by 5 bases and J by 0 bases; unmatched bases: 4. The germline gives CDR1 SNHLY, CDR2 FYNNEI. The CDR3 length is 15 residues. Here the CDR3 DNA reads TGTGCCAGCAGTTTCGGGAGGAGCTCCTACAATGAGCAGTTCTTC. Residues: CASSFGRSSYNEQFF.